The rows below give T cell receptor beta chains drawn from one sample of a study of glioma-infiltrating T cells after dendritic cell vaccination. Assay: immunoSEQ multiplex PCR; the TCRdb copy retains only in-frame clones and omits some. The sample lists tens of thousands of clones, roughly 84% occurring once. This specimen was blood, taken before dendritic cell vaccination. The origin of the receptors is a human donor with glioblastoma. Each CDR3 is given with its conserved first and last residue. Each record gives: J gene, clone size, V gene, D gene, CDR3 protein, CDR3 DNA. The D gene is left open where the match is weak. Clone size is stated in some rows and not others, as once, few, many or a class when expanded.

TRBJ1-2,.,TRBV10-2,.,CASTPAGAYGYTF,TGCGCCAGCACGCCTGCGGGGGCCTATGGCTACACCTTC
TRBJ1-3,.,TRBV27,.,CASTSRFTSGNTIYF,TGTGCCAGCACCTCCAGGTTTACCTCTGGAAACACCATATATTTT
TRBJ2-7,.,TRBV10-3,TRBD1,CAISESRQGGNEQYF,TGTGCCATCAGTGAGTCGCGACAGGGGGGTAACGAGCAGTACTTC
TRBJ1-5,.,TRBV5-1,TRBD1,CASSLARTGGQPQHF,TGCGCCAGCAGCTTGGCAAGGACAGGGGGTCAGCCCCAGCATTTT
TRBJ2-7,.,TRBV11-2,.,CASSLTWDTHYEQYF,TGTGCCAGCAGCTTAACATGGGACACCCACTACGAGCAGTACTTC
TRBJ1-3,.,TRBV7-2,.,CASSLAEQGLSGNTIYF,TGTGCCAGCAGCTTAGCCGAACAGGGTCTTAGTGGAAACACCATATATTTT
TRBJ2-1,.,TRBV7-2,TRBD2,CASSRDGLPGGPYNEQFF,TGTGCCAGCAGCCGGGACGGGCTACCGGGGGGACCCTACAATGAGCAGTTCTTC
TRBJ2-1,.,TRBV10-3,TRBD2,CAISEGLAGGYEQFF,TGTGCCATCAGTGAGGGACTAGCGGGAGGGTATGAGCAGTTCTTC
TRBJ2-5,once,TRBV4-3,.,CASSQGIGGETQYF,TGCGCCAGCAGCCAAGGGATAGGGGGAGAGACCCAGTACTTC
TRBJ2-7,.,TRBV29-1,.,CSVEDRLYEQYF,TGCAGCGTTGAAGACAGATTGTACGAGCAGTACTTC
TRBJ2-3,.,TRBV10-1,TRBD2,CASSEPSGGITDTQYF,TGCGCCAGCAGTGAGCCTAGCGGGGGGATCACAGATACGCAGTATTTT
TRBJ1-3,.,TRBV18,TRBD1,CASSPPRQGASGNTIYF,TGTGCCAGCTCACCTCCCCGACAGGGGGCGTCTGGAAACACCATATATTTT
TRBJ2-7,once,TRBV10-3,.,CATREGVDYEQYF,TGTGCCACCCGCGAGGGAGTGGATTACGAGCAGTACTTC